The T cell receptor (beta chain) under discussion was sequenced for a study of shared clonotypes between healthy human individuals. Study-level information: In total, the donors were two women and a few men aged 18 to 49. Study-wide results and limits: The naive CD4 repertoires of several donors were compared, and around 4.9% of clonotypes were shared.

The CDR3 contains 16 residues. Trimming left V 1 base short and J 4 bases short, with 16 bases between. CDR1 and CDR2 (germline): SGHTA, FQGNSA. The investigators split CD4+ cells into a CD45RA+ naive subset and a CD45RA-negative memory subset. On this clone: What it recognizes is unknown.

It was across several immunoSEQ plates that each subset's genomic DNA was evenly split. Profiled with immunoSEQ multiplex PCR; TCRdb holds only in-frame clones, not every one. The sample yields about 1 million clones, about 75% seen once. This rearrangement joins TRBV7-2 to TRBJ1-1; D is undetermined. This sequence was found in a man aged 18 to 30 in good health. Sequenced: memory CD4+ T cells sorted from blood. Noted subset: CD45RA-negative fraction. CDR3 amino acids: CASSLEATYGVTEAFF. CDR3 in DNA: TGTGCCAGCAGCTTAGAGGCCACATACGGGGTCACTGAAGCTTTCTTT.